Here is one TCR beta chain with its context. Individual cDNA molecules received unique molecular identifiers during library preparation. TCRdb re-analysed the 5' RACE reads in MiXCR, keeping a single row per CDR3 protein. The sample lists over 50,000 distinct CDR3 sequences; roughly a tenth were seen once. The CDR3 is made up of 15 amino acids. The germline gives CDR1 SGHDT, CDR2 YYEEEE. The junction had 1 base not matched to a gene; V was cut back by 4 bases and J by 2 bases. These data come from a study of early T cells in non-severe SARS-CoV-2 infection. Overall study: With bulk RNA from unsorted whole blood as input, sequencing yielded unpaired chains.

Sample: whole blood. The receptor was isolated from an adult who was a healthcare worker with PCR-confirmed SARS-CoV-2 infection or an uninfected control (not recorded which). This chain joins TRBV5-6 and TRBJ2-3; 13 nucleotides line up with TRBD2. The CDR3 sequence is CASSGLAGVTDTQYF. CDR3 coding DNA: TGTGCCAGCAGCGGACTAGCGGGGGTCACAGATACGCAGTATTTT.